This is a list of T cell receptor beta chains from one sample in a study of response to subunit inactivated influenza vaccine. TCRdb used MiXCR to reprocess the RT-PCR reads, holding one entry per CDR3 protein. The data hold more than 500,000 distinct CDR3 sequences, with 10% to 12% observed a single time. The same sample was also studied in work on T cells expressing NK-cell markers.

Material: PBMCs from blood, obtained on the day of vaccination. These receptors were obtained from a man aged 45-65 years who received an inactivated influenza vaccine. The conserved cysteine and the conserved F or W are not part of the CDR3 here. Fields, in order: D gene, V gene, J gene, CDR3 protein. A D gene is named only where the DNA matches it firmly.

d_call: TRBD2
v_call: TRBV5-4
j_call: TRBJ2-2
cdr3_aa: ASSLRRLATLNTGELF

d_call: .
v_call: TRBV12-3/TRBV12-4
j_call: TRBJ2-1
cdr3_aa: ASSSSDSDNEQF

d_call: TRBD2
v_call: TRBV6-1
j_call: TRBJ2-2
cdr3_aa: ASKGTSEKPGELF

d_call: .
v_call: TRBV7-9
j_call: TRBJ2-5
cdr3_aa: ASSLRDTRKETQY

d_call: TRBD2
v_call: TRBV10-3
j_call: TRBJ2-1
cdr3_aa: AIRPGLEPPCS

d_call: .
v_call: TRBV29-1
j_call: TRBJ1-5
cdr3_aa: SVSAGRNQPQH

d_call: .
v_call: TRBV4-2
j_call: TRBJ2-1
cdr3_aa: ASSQGTARGDEQF

d_call: .
v_call: TRBV7-6
j_call: TRBJ2-7
cdr3_aa: ASSLAKGESYEQY

d_call: TRBD1
v_call: TRBV6-5
j_call: TRBJ2-7
cdr3_aa: ASSYPGQGNEQY

d_call: TRBD2
v_call: TRBV24-1
j_call: TRBJ2-1
cdr3_aa: ATSDNGLASDEQF

d_call: .
v_call: TRBV6-5
j_call: TRBJ2-3
cdr3_aa: ASSTPLLGGDTQY

d_call: TRBD2
v_call: TRBV4-1
j_call: TRBJ2-1
cdr3_aa: ASSQRSGGDYNEQF

d_call: .
v_call: TRBV11-2
j_call: TRBJ1-6
cdr3_aa: ASSSSLQPYSPLH

d_call: TRBD2
v_call: TRBV15
j_call: TRBJ2-1
cdr3_aa: ATSSGRGAYNEQF

d_call: .
v_call: TRBV6-6
j_call: TRBJ2-7
cdr3_aa: ASSYGVDPPRH

d_call: .
v_call: TRBV7-9
j_call: TRBJ1-2
cdr3_aa: ASSLASRGLFGYT

d_call: TRBD1
v_call: TRBV5-1
j_call: TRBJ1-3
cdr3_aa: ASGQDAGNTIY

d_call: .
v_call: TRBV12-3/TRBV12-4
j_call: TRBJ2-1
cdr3_aa: ASSLPRGGGNYNEQF

d_call: TRBD2
v_call: TRBV12-3/TRBV12-4
j_call: TRBJ2-5
cdr3_aa: ASSFLAGAEETQY

d_call: .
v_call: TRBV6-5
j_call: TRBJ1-6
cdr3_aa: ASGKLSSPLH

d_call: TRBD1
v_call: TRBV28
j_call: TRBJ2-7
cdr3_aa: ASTGQGRWGEQY

d_call: .
v_call: TRBV5-8
j_call: TRBJ2-7
cdr3_aa: ASRLVSGLAYEQY

d_call: TRBD1
v_call: TRBV20-1
j_call: TRBJ2-1
cdr3_aa: SAGTGRLDEQF

d_call: TRBD1
v_call: TRBV14
j_call: TRBJ2-6
cdr3_aa: ASSPSGTVSSGANVLT

d_call: TRBD2
v_call: TRBV18
j_call: TRBJ2-1
cdr3_aa: ASSPKGLAGSYNEQF

d_call: .
v_call: TRBV24-1
j_call: TRBJ2-1
cdr3_aa: ATSDLSRAYNEQF

d_call: .
v_call: TRBV6-2/TRBV6-3
j_call: TRBJ1-2
cdr3_aa: ASRDPGRDYGYT

d_call: TRBD1
v_call: TRBV24-1
j_call: TRBJ1-1
cdr3_aa: ATSARDRPAEAF

d_call: .
v_call: TRBV24-1
j_call: TRBJ2-5
cdr3_aa: ATSDETTEETQY

d_call: TRBD1
v_call: TRBV23-1
j_call: TRBJ1-5
cdr3_aa: ASSQRTGDYSNQPQH

d_call: TRBD2
v_call: TRBV11-1
j_call: TRBJ2-2
cdr3_aa: ASSRFTSGVPRTGELF

d_call: .
v_call: TRBV6-1
j_call: TRBJ1-2
cdr3_aa: ASSEAIGMYTLT

d_call: TRBD2
v_call: TRBV28
j_call: TRBJ2-2
cdr3_aa: ASSPRTSGTNTGELF

d_call: TRBD1
v_call: TRBV7-9
j_call: TRBJ1-5
cdr3_aa: ASRRTGDGNQPQH

d_call: TRBD2
v_call: TRBV4-2
j_call: TRBJ2-7
cdr3_aa: ASSQAGTSGSYEQY

d_call: .
v_call: TRBV5-1
j_call: TRBJ2-1
cdr3_aa: ASSSLGQGSYNEQF

d_call: .
v_call: TRBV12-3/TRBV12-4
j_call: TRBJ1-2
cdr3_aa: ASSPNYGYT

d_call: TRBD2
v_call: TRBV24-1
j_call: TRBJ2-1
cdr3_aa: ATSDFLGRGEHEQF

d_call: .
v_call: TRBV29-1
j_call: TRBJ2-3
cdr3_aa: SGSGGVTQY

d_call: .
v_call: TRBV5-1
j_call: TRBJ2-2
cdr3_aa: ASSFEDLGGELF

d_call: .
v_call: TRBV12-3/TRBV12-4
j_call: TRBJ1-5
cdr3_aa: ASSFFPNQPQH

d_call: .
v_call: TRBV12-3/TRBV12-4
j_call: TRBJ1-2
cdr3_aa: ASSLGQTGYGYT

d_call: .
v_call: TRBV6-2/TRBV6-3
j_call: TRBJ2-7
cdr3_aa: ASSHSTYEQY

d_call: .
v_call: TRBV28
j_call: TRBJ2-1
cdr3_aa: ASSPTREYNEQF

d_call: .
v_call: TRBV5-1
j_call: TRBJ1-1
cdr3_aa: ASSSQGLGNTEAF

d_call: TRBD2
v_call: TRBV20-1
j_call: TRBJ2-3
cdr3_aa: SAAPFLAGGTDTQY

d_call: .
v_call: TRBV29-1
j_call: TRBJ1-1
cdr3_aa: SVIFRAEAF

d_call: TRBD1
v_call: TRBV20-1
j_call: TRBJ2-7
cdr3_aa: SARDAGTGNNEQY

d_call: .
v_call: TRBV6-2/TRBV6-3
j_call: TRBJ2-5
cdr3_aa: ASSPRTTQETQY

d_call: TRBD2
v_call: TRBV27
j_call: TRBJ2-1
cdr3_aa: ASSSPLRGENEQF

d_call: TRBD2
v_call: TRBV9
j_call: TRBJ2-2
cdr3_aa: ASSDLAGTNTGELF

d_call: TRBD2
v_call: TRBV4-3
j_call: TRBJ2-3
cdr3_aa: ASSQERLAGGDTQY

d_call: TRBD2
v_call: TRBV5-1
j_call: TRBJ2-1
cdr3_aa: ASSWKTSGGEQF

d_call: .
v_call: TRBV20-1
j_call: TRBJ2-1
cdr3_aa: SARDDSTHDEQF

d_call: TRBD1
v_call: TRBV7-2
j_call: TRBJ1-5
cdr3_aa: ASSPGDSLSNQPQH

d_call: .
v_call: TRBV29-1
j_call: TRBJ2-2
cdr3_aa: SVMTGATGELF

d_call: TRBD2
v_call: TRBV28
j_call: TRBJ2-7
cdr3_aa: ASTPGGGPREQY